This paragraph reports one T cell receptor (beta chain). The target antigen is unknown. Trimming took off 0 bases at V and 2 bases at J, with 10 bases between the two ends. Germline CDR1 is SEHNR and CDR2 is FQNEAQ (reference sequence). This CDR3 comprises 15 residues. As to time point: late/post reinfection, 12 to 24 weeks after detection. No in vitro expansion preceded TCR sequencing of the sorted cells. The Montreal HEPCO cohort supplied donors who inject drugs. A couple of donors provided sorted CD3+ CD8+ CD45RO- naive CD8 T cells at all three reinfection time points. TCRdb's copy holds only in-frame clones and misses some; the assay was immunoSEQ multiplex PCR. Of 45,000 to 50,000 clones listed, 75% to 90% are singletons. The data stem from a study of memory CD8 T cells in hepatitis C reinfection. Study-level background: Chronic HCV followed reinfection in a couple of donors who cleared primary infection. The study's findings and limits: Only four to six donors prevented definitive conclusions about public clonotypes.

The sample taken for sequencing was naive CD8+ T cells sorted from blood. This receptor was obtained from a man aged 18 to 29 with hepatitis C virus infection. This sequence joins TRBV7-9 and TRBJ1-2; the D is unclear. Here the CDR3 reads CASSLAIVENYGYTF. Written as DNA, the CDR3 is TGTGCCAGCAGCTTAGCGATCGTGGAGAACTATGGCTACACCTTC.